The clone carrying this T cell receptor (beta chain) has a handful of counts. A minimum of 7 million PBMCs was isolated per sample. A second PCR of 7 to 11 cycles used a sample-barcoded 5' primer and a J-beta primer mix. TCRdb reprocessed the 5' RACE reads via MiXCR and lists one record per CDR3 protein. The sample lists 920,000 or so distinct CDR3 sequences; less than 50% were seen once. This CDR3 comprises 11 residues. V was trimmed by 8 bases and J by 3 bases, leaving 2 bases between them. Germline CDR1 is SGHAT and CDR2 is FQDESV (reference sequence). This sample is drawn from a study of blood T cells in healthy people across ages.

The chain employs TRBV11-1 and TRBJ2-6; D uncertain. The TCR sequence derives from a woman aged 55-75 years in good health. The sequenced sample was blood. The CDR3 DNA follows: TGTGCCAGCGGTGGGGCCAACGTCCTGACTTTC. It codes for CASGGANVLTF. Drawing the rest from reference TRBV11-1 and TRBJ2-6, the complete variable domain is EAEVAQSPRYKITEKSQAVAFWCDPISGHATLYWYRQILGQGPELLVQFQDESVVDDSQLPKDRFSAERLKGVDSTLKIQPAELGDSAMYLCASGGANVLTFGAGSRLTVL.